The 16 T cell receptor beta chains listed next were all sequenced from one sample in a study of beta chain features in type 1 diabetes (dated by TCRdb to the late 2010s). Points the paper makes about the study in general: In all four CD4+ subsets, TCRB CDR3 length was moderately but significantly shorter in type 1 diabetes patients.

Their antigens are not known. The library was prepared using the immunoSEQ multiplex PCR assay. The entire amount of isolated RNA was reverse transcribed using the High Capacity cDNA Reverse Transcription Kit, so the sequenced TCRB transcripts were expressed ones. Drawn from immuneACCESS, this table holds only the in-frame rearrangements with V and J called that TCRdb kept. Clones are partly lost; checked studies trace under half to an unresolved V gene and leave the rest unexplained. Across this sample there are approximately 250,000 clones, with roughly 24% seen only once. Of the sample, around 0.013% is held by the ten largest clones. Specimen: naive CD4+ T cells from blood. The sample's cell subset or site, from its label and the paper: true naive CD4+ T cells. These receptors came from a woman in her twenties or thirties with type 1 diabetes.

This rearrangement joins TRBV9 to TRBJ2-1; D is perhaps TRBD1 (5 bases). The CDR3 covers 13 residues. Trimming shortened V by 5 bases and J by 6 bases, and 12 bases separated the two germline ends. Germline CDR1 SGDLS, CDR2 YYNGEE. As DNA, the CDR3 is TGTGCCAGCAGTGTCTTTCAGGGCAATGAGCAGTTCTTC. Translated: CASSVFQGNEQFF.

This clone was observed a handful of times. The CDR3 loop reads CASSLASGQGIYGYTF. CDR3 DNA sequence: TGTGCCAGCAGCTTAGCGTCCGGACAGGGAATCTATGGCTACACCTTC. The chain recombines TRBV7-9 with TRBJ1-2, with 8 bases lining up with TRBD1. J lost 4 bases, V lost 0 bases, and 7 bases had no gene match. The CDR3 loop spans 16 amino acids. Per germline, CDR1 SEHNR and CDR2 FQNEAQ (reference sequence).

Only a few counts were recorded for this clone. CDR3 nucleotides: TGTGCCAGCAGCTTGGGTCGGGAGTGGGCCAATGAGCAGTTCTTC. Translation gives CASSLGREWANEQFF. The chain uses TRBV7-9 and TRBJ2-1; the D gene is possibly TRBD2 (6 bases). From germline, CDR1 is SEHNR and CDR2 FQNEAQ (reference sequence). V was cut by 3 bases and J by 6 bases, with 15 bases left in between. There are 15 residues in the CDR3.

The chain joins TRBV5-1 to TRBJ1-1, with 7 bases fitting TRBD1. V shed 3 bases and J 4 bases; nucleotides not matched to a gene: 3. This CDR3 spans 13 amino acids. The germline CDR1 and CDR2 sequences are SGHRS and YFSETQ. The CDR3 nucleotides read TGCGCCAGCAGCTACCGACAGGGCACTGAAGCTTTCTTT. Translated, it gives CASSYRQGTEAFF.

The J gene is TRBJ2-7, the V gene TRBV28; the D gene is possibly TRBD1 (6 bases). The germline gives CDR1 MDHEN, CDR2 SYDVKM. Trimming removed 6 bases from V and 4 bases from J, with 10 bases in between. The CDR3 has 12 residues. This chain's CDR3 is CASSITGYEQYF. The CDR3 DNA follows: TGTGCCAGCAGCATAACAGGGTACGAGCAGTACTTC.

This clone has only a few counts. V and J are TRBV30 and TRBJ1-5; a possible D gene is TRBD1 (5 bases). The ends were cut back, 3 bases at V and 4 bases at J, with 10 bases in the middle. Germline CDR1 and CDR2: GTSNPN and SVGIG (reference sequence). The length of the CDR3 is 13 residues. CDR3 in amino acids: CAWRGDYNQPQHF. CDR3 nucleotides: TGTGCCTGGAGAGGGGATTATAATCAGCCCCAGCATTTT.

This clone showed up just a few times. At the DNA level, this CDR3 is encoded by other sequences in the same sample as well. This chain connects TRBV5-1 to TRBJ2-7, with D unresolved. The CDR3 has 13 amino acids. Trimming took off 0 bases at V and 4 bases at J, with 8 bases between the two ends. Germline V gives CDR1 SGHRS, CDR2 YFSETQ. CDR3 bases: TGCGCCAGCAGCTTGGGACTCGAATACGAGCAGTACTTC. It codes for CASSLGLEYEQYF.

The CDR3 DNA is TGTGCCAGCAGCTTAGGCGGCTTGGGGGGCAAAAACATTCAGTACTTC. Protein sequence: CASSLGGLGGKNIQYF. This rearrangement joins TRBV7-9 to TRBJ2-4; possible D gene TRBD2, 6 bases. Trimming took 1 base from V and 3 from J, leaving 13 bases between them. This CDR3 is built from 16 residues. Germline values: CDR1 SEHNR, CDR2 FQNEAQ (reference sequence).

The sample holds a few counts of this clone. The CDR3 DNA reads as TGTGCCAGCAGCTTTAAGCGCGGGACTGGTGATACGCAGTATTTT. Amino acids: CASSFKRGTGDTQYF. The chain links TRBV7-2 to TRBJ2-3; TRBD2 is a possible D gene (6 bases). This CDR3 is 15 amino acids long. From germline, CDR1 is SGHTA and CDR2 FQGNSA. V was clipped by 3 bases and J by 6 bases, with 16 bases between them.

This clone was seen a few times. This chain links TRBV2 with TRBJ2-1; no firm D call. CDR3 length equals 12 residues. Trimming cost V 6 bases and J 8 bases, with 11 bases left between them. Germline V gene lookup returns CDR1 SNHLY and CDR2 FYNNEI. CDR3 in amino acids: CASRPAVDEQFF. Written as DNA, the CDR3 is TGTGCCAGCAGGCCCGCAGTGGATGAGCAGTTCTTC.

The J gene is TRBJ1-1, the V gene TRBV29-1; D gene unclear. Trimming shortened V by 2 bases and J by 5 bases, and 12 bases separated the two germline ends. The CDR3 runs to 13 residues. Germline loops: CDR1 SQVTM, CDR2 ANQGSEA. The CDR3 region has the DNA TGCAGCGTTGAACAGGTGGGAGGGACTGAAGCTTTCTTT. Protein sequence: CSVEQVGGTEAFF.

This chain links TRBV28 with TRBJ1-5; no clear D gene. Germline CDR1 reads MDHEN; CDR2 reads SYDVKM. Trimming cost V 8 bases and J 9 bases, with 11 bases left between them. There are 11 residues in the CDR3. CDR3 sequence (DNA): TGTGCCAGCCCGAACCCCAGGCCCCAGCATTTT. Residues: CASPNPRPQHF.

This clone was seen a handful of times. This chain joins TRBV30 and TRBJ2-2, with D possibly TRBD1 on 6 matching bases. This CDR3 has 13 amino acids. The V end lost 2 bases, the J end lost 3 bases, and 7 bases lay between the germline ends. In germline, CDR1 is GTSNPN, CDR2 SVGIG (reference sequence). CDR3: CAWSTGHTGELFF. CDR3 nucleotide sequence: TGTGCCTGGAGTACAGGGCACACCGGGGAGCTGTTTTTT.

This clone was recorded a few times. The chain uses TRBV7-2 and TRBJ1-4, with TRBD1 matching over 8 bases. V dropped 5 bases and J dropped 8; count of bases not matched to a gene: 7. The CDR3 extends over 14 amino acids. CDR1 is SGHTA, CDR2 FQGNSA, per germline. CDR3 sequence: CASSVDRVREKLFF. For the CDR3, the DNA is TGTGCCAGCAGCGTGGACAGGGTTCGAGAAAAACTGTTTTTT.

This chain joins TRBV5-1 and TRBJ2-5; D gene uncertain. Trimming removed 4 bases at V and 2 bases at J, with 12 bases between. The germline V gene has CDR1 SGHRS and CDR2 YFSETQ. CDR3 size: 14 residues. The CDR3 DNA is TGCGCCAGCAGCCCTGGTGGCACGCAAGAGACCCAGTACTTC. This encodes CASSPGGTQETQYF.

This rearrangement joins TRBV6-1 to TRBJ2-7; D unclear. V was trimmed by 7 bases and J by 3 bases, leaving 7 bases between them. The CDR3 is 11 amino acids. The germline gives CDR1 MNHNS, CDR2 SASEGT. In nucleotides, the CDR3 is TGTGCCAGCACTCTTTACTACGAGCAGTACTTC. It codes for CASTLYYEQYF.